The following is a T cell receptor (beta chain) sequence with its context. CDR1 is SGHRS, CDR2 YFSETQ, per germline. There are 16 residues in the CDR3. After removal of 2 bases from V and 1 base from J, the junction contained 8 bases not matched to a gene. Generated by immunoSEQ multiplex PCR, the TCRdb table keeps only in-frame clones and is missing some. The sample holds more than 30,000 clones, around 86% seen once. This record belongs to a study of blood T cell repertoires in COVID-19. This sequence originates from a man aged 45-65 years with active or convalescent COVID-19. Sequencing was performed on peripheral blood. The rearrangement joins TRBV5-1 to TRBJ1-1; 7 nucleotides align to TRBD1. In DNA form, the CDR3 reads TGCGCCAGCAGCTTCAACGCAGGGGGAACGAACACTGAAGCTTTCTTT. Its protein is CASSFNAGGTNTEAFF.